These T cell receptor beta chains were read from a single sample in a study of T-cell memory formation after mild COVID-19. TCRdb itself ran the 5' RACE reads through MiXCR, one entry per CDR3 protein. This table has nearly 200,000 distinct CDR3 sequences, about a sixth appearing once. Sequences were obtained from PBMCs or a T cell subset sorted from them (not recorded which). The receptors stem from an adult woman who had mild COVID-19 (a few samples of this study predate the infection). Cell type and time point are not known. Each CDR3 is given with its conserved first and last residue. The D gene is left open where the match is weak. Clone sizes are given selectively: once, few, many, or a class where the clone is expanded.

TRBD1	TRBV7-8	TRBJ1-2	few	CASSLDPTGGGYTF	TGTGCCAGCAGCTTAGACCCGACAGGGGGTGGCTACACCTTC
-	TRBV15	TRBJ1-5	few	CATSRVTSRPQHF	TGTGCCACCAGCAGAGTTACAAGCAGGCCCCAGCATTTT
-	TRBV5-1	TRBJ2-7	few	CASSLAAGAEYEQYF	TGCGCCAGCAGCTTGGCGGCAGGCGCTGAGTACGAGCAGTACTTC
-	TRBV6-5	TRBJ1-5	-	CASSYSTGQPQHF	TGTGCCAGCAGTTACTCGACGGGTCAGCCCCAGCATTTT
TRBD1	TRBV7-9	TRBJ1-4	few	CASSLDRGSEKLFF	TGTGCCAGCAGCTTGGACAGGGGGAGCGAAAAACTGTTTTTT
-	TRBV6-2/TRBV6-3	TRBJ1-1	few	CASSGRPVPRNTEAFF	TGTGCCAGCAGTGGCCGGCCAGTCCCGAGGAACACTGAAGCTTTCTTT
-	TRBV20-1	TRBJ2-5	few	CSARIGGRGTQYF	TGCAGTGCTAGGATAGGGGGGCGGGGGACCCAGTACTTC
-	TRBV12-3/TRBV12-4	TRBJ2-1	few	CASSFGVGYNEQFF	TGTGCCAGCAGTTTCGGGGTGGGCTACAATGAGCAGTTCTTC
-	TRBV5-5	TRBJ2-7	many	CASSAITTGRGEQYF	TGTGCCAGCAGCGCGATAACGACAGGGCGGGGCGAGCAGTACTTC
TRBD1	TRBV5-1	TRBJ2-3	-	CASRDTGGRTDTQYF	TGCGCCAGCAGGGATACAGGGGGAAGGACAGATACGCAGTATTTT
-	TRBV9	TRBJ1-4	many	CASSVGTVSNEKLFF	TGTGCCAGCAGCGTCGGAACGGTCTCTAATGAAAAACTGTTTTTT
TRBD2	TRBV12-3/TRBV12-4	TRBJ2-3	-	CASRELAGGPDTQYF	TGTGCCAGCAGGGAACTAGCGGGGGGGCCAGATACGCAGTATTTT
-	TRBV12-3/TRBV12-4	TRBJ2-2	-	CASSLWWAGELFF	TGTGCCAGCAGCTTGTGGTGGGCCGGGGAGCTGTTTTTT
TRBD1	TRBV4-1	TRBJ1-2	-	CASSQPGGDGYTF	TGCGCCAGCAGCCAGCCAGGGGGTGATGGCTACACCTTC
-	TRBV7-9	TRBJ1-1	few	CASSATRTLDTEAFF	TGTGCCAGCAGCGCTACCAGAACGTTGGACACTGAAGCTTTCTTT
TRBD2	TRBV27	TRBJ2-7	few	CASSPPRLAGGYEQYF	TGTGCCAGCAGTCCCCCACGACTAGCGGGAGGCTACGAGCAGTACTTC
-	TRBV6-2/TRBV6-3	TRBJ2-2	many	CASSTGTANTGELFF	TGTGCCAGCAGCACCGGGACGGCGAACACCGGGGAGCTGTTTTTT
TRBD1	TRBV29-1	TRBJ1-2	few	CSVEGTAYGYTF	TGCAGCGTGGAGGGGACAGCTTATGGCTACACCTTC
-	TRBV5-1	TRBJ2-3	-	CASSLGPAGRDTQYF	TGCGCCAGCAGCTTGGGGCCGGCTGGAAGAGATACGCAGTATTTT
TRBD1	TRBV20-1	TRBJ2-3	-	CSAGARDRGTDTQYF	TGCAGTGCTGGAGCACGGGACAGGGGAACAGATACGCAGTATTTT
TRBD1	TRBV7-9	TRBJ2-1	few	CASSLTGQGSNEQFF	TGTGCCAGCAGCTTGACGGGACAGGGATCCAATGAGCAGTTCTTC
TRBD2	TRBV20-1	TRBJ2-1	few	CSAADLLAGGDNEQFF	TGCAGTGCCGCCGACCTTCTAGCGGGAGGGGACAATGAGCAGTTCTTC
TRBD1	TRBV2	TRBJ2-1	-	CASSEDRVRNEQFF	TGTGCCAGCAGTGAGGACAGGGTGAGGAATGAGCAGTTCTTC
TRBD2	TRBV12-3/TRBV12-4	TRBJ2-1	few	CASRPLAGGDNEQFF	TGTGCCAGCAGACCACTAGCGGGAGGGGACAATGAGCAGTTCTTC
TRBD2	TRBV28	TRBJ2-5	-	CASSWVRTSGRETQYF	TGTGCCAGCAGTTGGGTCAGGACTAGCGGGAGGGAGACCCAGTACTTC
TRBD2	TRBV7-2	TRBJ2-1	few	CASSRRGGEQFF	TGTGCCAGCAGCCGTCGGGGGGGTGAGCAGTTCTTC
-	TRBV5-1	TRBJ1-2	-	CASSLPVGSGYGYTF	TGCGCCAGCAGTTTGCCTGTAGGATCGGGATATGGCTACACCTTC
-	TRBV5-1	TRBJ2-5	-	CASSLIPGEWETQYF	TGCGCCAGCAGCTTGATTCCCGGGGAGTGGGAGACCCAGTACTTC
-	TRBV12-3/TRBV12-4	TRBJ2-7	few	CASSNRDGYEQYF	TGTGCCAGCAGTAATCGGGATGGATACGAGCAGTACTTC
TRBD2	TRBV18	TRBJ2-1	-	CASSRGLAENNEQFF	TGTGCCAGCTCCCGAGGACTAGCGGAAAACAATGAGCAGTTCTTC
-	TRBV7-2	TRBJ2-3	-	CASSLARTQYF	TGTGCCAGCAGCTTAGCTAGAACGCAGTATTTT
TRBD2	TRBV2	TRBJ2-3	-	CASSGGLAGPTDTQYF	TGTGCCAGCAGTGGGGGACTAGCGGGACCCACAGATACGCAGTATTTT
TRBD1	TRBV7-2	TRBJ1-5	many	CASRRQGWNQPQHF	TGTGCCAGCAGGCGACAGGGATGGAATCAGCCCCAGCATTTT
-	TRBV4-2	TRBJ2-7	-	CASSQDGGQSGNEQYF	TGTGCCAGCAGCCAAGATGGAGGACAGTCTGGGAACGAGCAGTACTTC
TRBD2	TRBV5-1	TRBJ2-3	few	CASSFTSGGDTQYF	TGCGCCAGCAGCTTCACTAGCGGGGGAGATACGCAGTATTTT
-	TRBV6-5	TRBJ1-4	many	CASKPTSGTVATNEKLFF	TGTGCCAGCAAACCAACCTCCGGGACGGTTGCAACTAATGAAAAACTGTTTTTT
TRBD1	TRBV9	TRBJ2-1	few	CASSGDRGFYNEQFF	TGTGCCAGCAGCGGGGACAGGGGGTTTTACAATGAGCAGTTCTTC
-	TRBV5-1	TRBJ2-3	-	CASSWFVGSFDTQYF	TGCGCCAGCAGCTGGTTTGTGGGTTCCTTTGATACGCAGTATTTT
-	TRBV20-1	TRBJ1-5	-	CSGRPGGNQPQHF	TGCAGTGGCCGACCGGGAGGAAATCAGCCCCAGCATTTT
-	TRBV7-8	TRBJ1-1	few	CASSLVGGRMNTEAFF	TGTGCCAGCAGCCTTGTAGGGGGAAGAATGAACACTGAAGCTTTCTTT
-	TRBV6-1	TRBJ1-1	few	CASSDHTVRRTEAFF	TGTGCCAGCAGCGACCATACAGTGCGAAGGACCGAAGCTTTCTTT
-	TRBV29-1	TRBJ2-5	few	CSVDEGSETQYF	TGCAGCGTTGACGAGGGGAGTGAGACCCAGTACTTC
-	TRBV11-2	TRBJ2-5	-	CASSRESLGRETQYF	TGTGCCAGCAGCCGAGAGTCCCTGGGACGAGAGACCCAGTACTTC
-	TRBV2	TRBJ2-1	-	CASSPTRSYNEQFF	TGTGCCAGCAGTCCCACTAGGTCCTACAATGAGCAGTTCTTC
-	TRBV29-1	TRBJ2-3	few	CSVSRAGRPDTQYF	TGCAGCGTTTCCAGGGCAGGCCGGCCAGATACGCAGTATTTT